Presented here are 20 T cell receptor beta chains from one specimen sequenced in a study of early T cells in non-severe SARS-CoV-2 infection. TCRdb fed the 5' RACE reads into MiXCR, producing one record per CDR3 protein. This sample yields some 66,000 distinct CDR3 sequences, of which roughly 13% are seen a single time; roughly 8.3% belongs to the top ten. The material sequenced was whole blood. These receptors were taken from an adult who was a healthcare worker with PCR-confirmed SARS-CoV-2 infection or an uninfected control (not recorded which).

The chain joins TRBV29-1 to TRBJ2-7; the D is unclear. The CDR3 runs to 11 residues. Germline V gene data show CDR1 as SQVTM and CDR2 as ANQGSEA. V lost 6 bases and J lost 1, with 7 bases in between. The CDR3 DNA sequence: TGCAGCGTCGTAGAATCCTACGAGCAGTACTTC. Its translation is CSVVESYEQYF.

By share, this clonotype ranks as medium-sized. The V and J genes are TRBV10-3 and TRBJ1-1; the D is unclear. V lost 3 bases, J lost 1 base, and 9 bases lay in between. Germline V gene data show CDR1 as ENHRY and CDR2 as SYGVKD. This CDR3 has 14 amino acids. DNA of the CDR3: TGTGCCATCAGTGAAGAGACACCGAACACTGAAGCTTTCTTT. This encodes CAISEETPNTEAFF.

This sequence joins TRBV5-1 and TRBJ1-2, with 7 bases matching TRBD1. The CDR3 contains 14 residues. V gave up 4 bases and J gave up 5 bases; unmatched junction bases: 8. Per germline, CDR1 SGHRS and CDR2 YFSETQ. The DNA for the CDR3 is TGCGCCAGCAGCCGGGACAGAGACCTATATGGCTACACCTTC. Amino acid sequence: CASSRDRDLYGYTF.

This clonotype was counted ten times or more. The chain employs TRBV20-1 and TRBJ1-2, with a tentative D call TRBD1 (6 bases). Trimming cost V 1 base and J 5 bases, with 11 bases left between them. The CDR3 is 13 amino acids. Germline V gene data show CDR1 as DFQATT and CDR2 as SNEGSKA (reference sequence). The CDR3 DNA reads TGCAGTGCTAGAGCGACAGGTCCTTATGGCTACACCTTC. It is translated as CSARATGPYGYTF.

Ten or more counts support this clonotype. The chain joins TRBV29-1 to TRBJ1-2; the D is unclear. Germline CDR1 and CDR2: SQVTM and ANQGSEA. V lost 3 bases and J 6 bases, leaving 5 bases between the germline ends. This CDR3 spans 10 amino acids. The CDR3 DNA reads TGCAGCGTTGATGGGGATGGCTACACCTTC. Its protein is CSVDGDGYTF.

This clonotype was detected a few times. The chain employs TRBV28 and TRBJ2-7; D gene ambiguous. CDR1 and CDR2 (germline): MDHEN, SYDVKM. There are 14 residues in the CDR3. The V and J ends lost 7 bases and 3 bases respectively, with 16 bases between them. CDR3 in DNA: TGTGCCAGCACCTCTTCCGGCAGCCTCTACGAGCAGTACTTC. Protein product: CASTSSGSLYEQYF.

This clonotype was seen more than once but under ten times. V is TRBV4-2 and J is TRBJ2-5; 11 bases align to TRBD2. Germline V gene sequence: CDR1 LGHNA, CDR2 YNFKEQ. The CDR3 loop spans 17 amino acids. With 1 base clipped from V and 1 base from J, the junction kept 5 bases outside the gene matches. Here the CDR3 reads CASSQGGLAEPQETQYF. In DNA, the CDR3 is TGTGCCAGCAGCCAAGGGGGACTAGCGGAACCCCAAGAGACCCAGTACTTC.

The CDR3 region is CASSPRTGVSITDTQYF. The CDR3 nucleotides are TGTGCCAGCTCACCCCGGACAGGGGTTTCGATCACAGATACGCAGTATTTT. The rearrangement joins TRBV18 to TRBJ2-3, with 9 bases lining up with TRBD1. CDR1 and CDR2 from the germline V gene are KGHSH and LQKENI. This CDR3 region has 17 residues. V lost 3 bases to trimming and J lost 2 bases; unmatched junction nucleotides: 9.

As to this clonotype: This may arise from a read error, as a much more abundant clone is one base away. V is TRBV5-1 and J is TRBJ2-7; maybe TRBD1 (6 bases). CDR3 length equals 16 residues. The germline CDR1 and CDR2 sequences are SGHRS and YFSETQ. CDR3 in amino acids: CASSMTRDRSSCEQYF. The CDR3 DNA follows: TGCGCCAGCAGCATGACACGAGACAGGAGCTCCTGCGAGCAGTACTTC.

This sequence joins TRBV12-3 or TRBV12-4 and TRBJ1-1; no reliable D call. Trimming shortened V by 11 bases and J by 0 bases, and 7 bases separated the two germline ends. The length of the CDR3 is 11 residues. The CDR3 loop reads CASCLNTEAFF. DNA of the CDR3: TGTGCCTCATGCCTGAACACTGAAGCTTTCTTT.

The gene calls are TRBV19 and TRBJ2-3; unclear D gene. CDR1 LNHDA and CDR2 SQIVND come from the germline V gene (reference sequence). The V and J ends lost 4 bases and 1 base respectively, with 3 bases between them. The CDR3 runs to 12 residues. CDR3 sequence: CASSRGTDTQYF. DNA for the CDR3: TGTGCCAGTAGTAGGGGCACAGATACGCAGTATTTT. Using reference TRBV19 and TRBJ2-3 for the parts outside the CDR3, the full variable domain is DGGITQSPKYLFRKEGQNVTLSCEQNLNHDAMYWYRQDPGQGLRLIYYSQIVNDFQKGDIAEGYSVSREKKESFPLTVTSAQKNPTAFYLCASSRGTDTQYFGPGTRLTVL.

V is TRBV28 and J is TRBJ1-2; TRBD1 agrees at 7 bases. Germline lookup yields CDR1 MDHEN and CDR2 SYDVKM. V dropped 3 bases and J dropped 3; count of bases not matched to a gene: 4. The CDR3 is made up of 14 amino acids. Written as DNA, the CDR3 is TGTGCCAGCAGTTTTGTAGGGGGCGACTATGGCTACACCTTC. Its protein is CASSFVGGDYGYTF.

This clonotype has just a few counts. One junction end disagrees with the germline gene, perhaps due to a read error. The gene calls are TRBV6-1 and TRBJ2-5; D possibly uses TRBD1 or TRBD2 (5 bases each). Per germline, CDR1 MNHNS and CDR2 SASEGT. This CDR3 is built from 13 residues. Here the CDR3 reads CVSSGDGQETQYF. The CDR3, as DNA: TGTGTCAGCAGTGGGGACGGCCAAGAGACCCAGTACTTC.

The V call is TRBV7-3, the J call TRBJ2-7; perhaps TRBD2 as D (7 bases). V was cut by 4 bases and J by 4 bases, with 20 bases left in between. The V gene's germline CDR1 is SGHTA and CDR2 FQGTGA. CDR3 length: 16 amino acids. This CDR3 reads CASSSTPRGADYEQYF. The CDR3 DNA reads as TGTGCCAGCAGCTCGACTCCCCGGGGGGCGGATTACGAGCAGTACTTC.

This clonotype has ten or more counts. This sequence joins TRBV19 and TRBJ2-1, with 8 nucleotides matching TRBD2. The CDR3 totals 17 residues. V shed 4 bases, J shed 0 bases, and the junction held 8 bases outside the gene matches. Germline loops: CDR1 LNHDA, CDR2 SQIVND (reference sequence). The CDR3 DNA sequence: TGTGCCAGTAGTAGCACTAGCGGCAAAAGCTCCTACAATGAGCAGTTCTTC. As protein: CASSSTSGKSSYNEQFF.

This clonotype turned up a few times. This chain joins TRBV11-2 and TRBJ1-1, with 9 nucleotides matching TRBD1. Looked up from germline, CDR1 is SGHAT and CDR2 is FQNNGV. The CDR3 runs to 13 residues. V gave up 1 base and J gave up 6 bases; unmatched junction bases: 0. This CDR3 reads CASSLGQGAEAFF. In DNA, the CDR3 is TGTGCCAGCAGCTTAGGACAGGGGGCTGAAGCTTTCTTT.

In its sample, this clonotype was seen many times. J is TRBJ1-6 and V is TRBV20-1; D perhaps matches TRBD1 (5 bases). Germline CDR1 is DFQATT and CDR2 is SNEGSKA (reference sequence). The CDR3 spans 14 residues. DNA for the CDR3: TGCAAATTACCAGGGAGGAATAGAGATTCACCCCTCCACTTT. This gives the protein CKLPGRNRDSPLHF.

In regard to this clonotype: Likely a read error: the CDR3 ends without its conserved phenylalanine or tryptophan. J is TRBJ2-1 and V is TRBV7-9; D tentatively reads TRBD1 or TRBD2 (5 bases each). Trimming left V 1 base short and J 0 bases short, with 13 bases between. Germline V gene data show CDR1 as SEHNR and CDR2 as FQNEAQ (reference sequence). CDR3 size: 17 residues. This chain's CDR3 is CASSLVGRASSYNEQFL. Written as DNA, the CDR3 is TGTGCCAGCAGCTTAGTGGGACGCGCCAGCTCCTACAATGAGCAGTTCTTA.

The genes are TRBV28 and TRBJ1-2; no clear D gene. Per the germline V gene, CDR1 is MDHEN and CDR2 is SYDVKM. The length of the CDR3 is 13 residues. Trimming left V 8 bases short and J 1 base short, with 11 bases between. CDR3 sequence: CASGTAYNYGYTF. DNA of the CDR3: TGTGCCAGCGGTACAGCTTATAACTATGGCTACACCTTC.

This clonotype was seen at least ten times. The chain links TRBV6-2 or TRBV6-3 to TRBJ1-6; 7 nucleotides line up with TRBD1. V trimming: 8 bases; J trimming: 15 bases; junction bases outside the gene matches: 22. The CDR3 is 16 amino acids. The germline gives CDR1 MNHEY, CDR2 SVGEGT. CDR3 region: CASLRDSRSVGGRLHF. The CDR3 DNA is TGTGCCAGCCTCCGGGACAGTCGGTCGGTAGGGGGACGCCTCCACTTT.